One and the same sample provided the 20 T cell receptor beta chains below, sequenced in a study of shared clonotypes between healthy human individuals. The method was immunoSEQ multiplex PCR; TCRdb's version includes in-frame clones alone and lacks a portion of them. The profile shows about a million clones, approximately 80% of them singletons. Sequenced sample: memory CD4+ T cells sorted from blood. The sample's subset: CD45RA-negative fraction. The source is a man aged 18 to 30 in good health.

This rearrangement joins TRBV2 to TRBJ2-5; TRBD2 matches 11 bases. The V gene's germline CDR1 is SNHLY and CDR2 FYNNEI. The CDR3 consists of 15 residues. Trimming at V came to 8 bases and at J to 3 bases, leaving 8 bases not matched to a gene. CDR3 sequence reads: CASLGTSGRKETQYF. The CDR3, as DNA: TGTGCCAGCCTGGGGACTAGCGGACGAAAAGAGACCCAGTACTTC.

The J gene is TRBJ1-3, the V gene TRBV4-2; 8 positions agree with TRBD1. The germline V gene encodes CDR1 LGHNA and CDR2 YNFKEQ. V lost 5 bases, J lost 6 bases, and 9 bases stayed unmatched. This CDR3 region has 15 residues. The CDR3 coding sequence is TGTGCCAGCAGCTTGACACAGGGGGAGGAAAACACCATATATTTT. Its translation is CASSLTQGEENTIYF.

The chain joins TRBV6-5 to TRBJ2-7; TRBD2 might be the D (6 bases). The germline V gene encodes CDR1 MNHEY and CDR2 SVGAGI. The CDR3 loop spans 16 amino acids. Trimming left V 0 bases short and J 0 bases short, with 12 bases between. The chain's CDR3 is CASSYSPRGSSYEQYF. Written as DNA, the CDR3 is TGTGCCAGCAGTTACTCCCCACGGGGGAGCTCCTACGAGCAGTACTTC.

In nucleotides, the CDR3 is TGCGCCAGCAGTGGGACGCTCAGGGACACAGAGCAGTTCTTC. Its translation is CASSGTLRDTEQFF. The V gene is TRBV5-1, the J gene TRBJ2-1; TRBD1 is a possible D gene (6 bases). This CDR3 is built from 14 residues. Germline V gene data show CDR1 as SGHRS and CDR2 as YFSETQ. V lost 5 bases and J 10 bases, leaving 19 bases between the germline ends.

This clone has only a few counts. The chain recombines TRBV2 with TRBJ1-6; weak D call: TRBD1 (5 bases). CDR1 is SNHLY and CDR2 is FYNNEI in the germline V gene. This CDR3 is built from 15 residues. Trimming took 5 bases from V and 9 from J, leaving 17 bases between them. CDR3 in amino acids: CASSQIDSITSPLHF. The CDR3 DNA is TGTGCCAGCAGTCAAATTGACAGCATCACTTCACCCCTCCACTTT.

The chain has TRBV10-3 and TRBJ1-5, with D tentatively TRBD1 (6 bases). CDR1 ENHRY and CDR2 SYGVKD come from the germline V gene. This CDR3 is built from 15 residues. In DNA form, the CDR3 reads TGTGCTACTCAGTCCGGGGACAACAGCAATCAGCCCCAGCATTTT. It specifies CATQSGDNSNQPQHF.

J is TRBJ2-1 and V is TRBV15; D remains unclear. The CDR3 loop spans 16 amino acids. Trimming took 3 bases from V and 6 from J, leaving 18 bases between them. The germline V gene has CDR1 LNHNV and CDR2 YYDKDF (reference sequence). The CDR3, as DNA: TGTGCCACCAGCAGGCTCCGAGATACTACGCCCAATGAGCAGTTCTTC. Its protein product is CATSRLRDTTPNEQFF.

The CDR3, as DNA: TGTGCCAGCAGCCCCCAGCCAGGGACCGAGCAGTACTTC. Its protein product is CASSPQPGTEQYF. The rearrangement links TRBV7-3 to TRBJ2-7; D may correspond to TRBD1 or TRBD2 (5 bases each). CDR1 and CDR2 (germline): SGHTA, FQGTGA. Trimming cost V 5 bases and J 6 bases, with 14 bases left between them. CDR3 size: 13 residues. Complete variable domain (other parts from reference TRBV7-3 and TRBJ2-7): GAGVSQTPSNKVTEKGKYVELRCDPISGHTALYWYRQSLGQGPEFLIYFQGTGAADDSGLPNDRFFAVRPEGSVSTLKIQRTERGDSAVYLCASSPQPGTEQYFGPGTRLTVT.

The DNA of the CDR3 is TGTGCCAGCAGCTTGGCGAAAGGGGCGGGGGAGACCCAGTACTTC. This translates into CASSLAKGAGETQYF. V and J are TRBV5-4 and TRBJ2-5, with D perhaps matching TRBD2 (6 bases). V was shortened by 0 bases and J by 5 bases, with 14 bases between the two germline ends. Germline values: CDR1 SGHNT, CDR2 YYREEE (reference sequence). The CDR3 has 15 amino acids. Full variable domain (outside the CDR3, taken from reference TRBV5-4 and TRBJ2-5): ETGVTQSPTHLIKTRGQQVTLRCSSQSGHNTVSWYQQALGQGPQFIFQYYREEENGRGNFPPRFSGLQFPNYSSELNVNALELDDSALYLCASSLAKGAGETQYFGPGTRLLVL.

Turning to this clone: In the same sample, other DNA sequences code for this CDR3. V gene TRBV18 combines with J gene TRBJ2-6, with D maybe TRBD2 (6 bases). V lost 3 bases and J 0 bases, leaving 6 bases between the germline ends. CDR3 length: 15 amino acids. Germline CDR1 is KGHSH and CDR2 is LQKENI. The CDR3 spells CASSPGGSGANVLTF. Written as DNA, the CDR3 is TGTGCCAGCTCACCGGGGGGCTCTGGGGCCAACGTCCTGACTTTC.

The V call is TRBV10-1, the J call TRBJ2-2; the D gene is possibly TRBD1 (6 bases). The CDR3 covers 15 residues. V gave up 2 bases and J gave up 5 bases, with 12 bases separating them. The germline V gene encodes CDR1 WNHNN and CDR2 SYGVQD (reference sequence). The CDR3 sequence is CASSETGLGTGELFF. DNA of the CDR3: TGCGCCAGCAGTGAGACAGGGCTCGGGACCGGGGAGCTGTTTTTT.

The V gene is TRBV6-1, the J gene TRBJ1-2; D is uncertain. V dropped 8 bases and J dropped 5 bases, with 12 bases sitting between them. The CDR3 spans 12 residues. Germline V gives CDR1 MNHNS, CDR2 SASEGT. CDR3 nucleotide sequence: TGTGCCAGCGGGTTGAGAAGTTATGGCTACACCTTC. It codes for CASGLRSYGYTF.

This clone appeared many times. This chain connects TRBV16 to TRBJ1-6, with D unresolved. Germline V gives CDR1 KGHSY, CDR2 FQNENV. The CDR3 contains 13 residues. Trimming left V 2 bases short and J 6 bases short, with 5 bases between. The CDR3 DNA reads TGTGCCAGCAGCCAAGGAACTAATTCACCCCTCCACTTT. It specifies CASSQGTNSPLHF.

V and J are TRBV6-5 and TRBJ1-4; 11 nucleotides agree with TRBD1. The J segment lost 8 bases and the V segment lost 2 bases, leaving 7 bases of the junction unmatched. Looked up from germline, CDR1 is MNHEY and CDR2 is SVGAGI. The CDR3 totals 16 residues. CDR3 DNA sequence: TGTGCCAGCAGTTACAGGAAGGGACAGGGGGAAGAAAAACTGTTTTTT. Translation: CASSYRKGQGEEKLFF.

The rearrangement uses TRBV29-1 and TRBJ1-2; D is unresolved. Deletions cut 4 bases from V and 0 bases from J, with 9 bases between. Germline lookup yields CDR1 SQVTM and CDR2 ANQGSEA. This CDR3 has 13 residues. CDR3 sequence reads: CSVASAPNYGYTF. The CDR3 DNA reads TGCAGCGTTGCGTCAGCTCCTAACTATGGCTACACCTTC.

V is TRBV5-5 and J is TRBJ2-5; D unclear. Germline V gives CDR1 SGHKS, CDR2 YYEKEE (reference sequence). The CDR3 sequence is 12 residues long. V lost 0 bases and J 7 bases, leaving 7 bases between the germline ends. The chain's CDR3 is CASSLELGTQYF. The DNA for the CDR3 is TGTGCCAGCAGCTTGGAGCTAGGGACCCAGTACTTC.

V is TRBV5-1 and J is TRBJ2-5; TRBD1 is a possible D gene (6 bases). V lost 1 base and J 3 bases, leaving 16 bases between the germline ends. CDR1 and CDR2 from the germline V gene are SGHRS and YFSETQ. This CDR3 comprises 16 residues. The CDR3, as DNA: TGCGCCAGCAGCTTGCTCGGCAGGGGAGAAGAAGAGACCCAGTACTTC. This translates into CASSLLGRGEEETQYF.

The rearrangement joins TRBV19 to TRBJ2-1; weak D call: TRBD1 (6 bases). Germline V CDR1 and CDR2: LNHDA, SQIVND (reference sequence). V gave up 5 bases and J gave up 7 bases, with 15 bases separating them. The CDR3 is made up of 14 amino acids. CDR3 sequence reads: CASSQGKGWNEQFF. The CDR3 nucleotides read TGTGCCAGTAGTCAGGGGAAGGGGTGGAATGAGCAGTTCTTC.

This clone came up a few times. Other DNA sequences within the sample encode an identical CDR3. Here the CDR3 DNA reads TGCAGCGTTGAACAGGGTAGCGGCTACACCTTC. Translation: CSVEQGSGYTF. The J gene is TRBJ1-2, the V gene TRBV29-1; D may be TRBD1 (5 bases). V lost 2 bases to trimming and J lost 8 bases, with 9 bases between them. Per the germline V gene, CDR1 is SQVTM and CDR2 is ANQGSEA. CDR3 length equals 11 residues.

Here the CDR3 reads CASSPTGLAGETQYF. As DNA, the CDR3 is TGTGCCAGCAGCCCCACGGGACTAGCCGGGGAGACCCAGTACTTC. This rearrangement joins TRBV7-3 to TRBJ2-5; 9 nucleotides agree with TRBD2. The CDR3 has 15 amino acids. Germline V CDR1 and CDR2: SGHTA, FQGTGA. V shed 5 bases and J 5 bases; nucleotides not matched to a gene: 9.